These 26 T cell receptor beta chains came from one sample sequenced in a study of post-analysis software for immune sequencing data. Their antigens remain unidentified. General study findings and limits: The study found TRBV5-6, TRBV5-1 and TRBV20-1 among four to six TRBV segments more frequent in patients than controls.

The authors incorporated unique molecular identifiers into the TCR beta cDNA libraries. TCRdb passed the PCR reads through MiXCR, listing each CDR3 protein once. Of roughly 800,000 distinct CDR3 sequences listed, approximately 44% are singletons. Sequenced: blood. Receptor source: a girl aged 10-17 years with multiple sclerosis.

The V gene is TRBV12-3 or TRBV12-4, the J gene TRBJ2-1, with D perhaps assigned TRBD1 or TRBD2 (6 bases each). Deletions cut 6 bases from V and 5 bases from J, with 23 bases between. There are 17 residues in the CDR3. Here the CDR3 DNA reads TGTGCCAGCAGGGGAGGACGGAGGGGGATTCGGGACAATGAGCAGTTCTTC. It specifies CASRGGRRGIRDNEQFF.

This clonotype was seen just once. The J gene is TRBJ2-1, the V gene TRBV29-1; a weak D match, TRBD1 (6 bases). V was trimmed by 7 bases and J by 5 bases, leaving 18 bases between them. CDR3 length equals 14 residues. The germline gives CDR1 SQVTM, CDR2 ANQGSEA. The CDR3 nucleotides read TGCAGCGGCGCCGTGGGCAGGGGAAACAATGAGCAGTTCTTC. It codes for CSGAVGRGNNEQFF.

For this clonotype: This clone may be a read error of a much larger clone one base away. The rearrangement uses TRBV7-2 and TRBJ2-4; 10 bases are shared with TRBD2. Germline V gene sequence: CDR1 SGHTA, CDR2 FQGNSA. The CDR3 totals 18 residues. V lost 5 bases to trimming and J lost 13 bases; unmatched junction nucleotides: 23. In nucleotides, the CDR3 is TGTGCCAGCAGCCCGCGACACGGACTAGCGGCAAGACCCTACGCGCAGTACTTC. Translation gives CASSPRHGLAARPYAQYF. Full variable domain (rest looked up from reference TRBV7-2 and TRBJ2-4): GAGVSQSPSNKVTEKGKDVELRCDPISGHTALYWYRQSLGQGLEFLIYFQGNSAPDKSGLPSDRFSAERTGGSVSTLTIQRTQQEDSAVYLCASSPRHGLAARPYAQYFGAGTRLSVL.

This clonotype was observed a handful of times. The chain employs TRBV27 and TRBJ2-7, with 11 bases aligning to TRBD2. Germline values: CDR1 MNHEY, CDR2 SMNVEV (reference sequence). The CDR3 has 16 amino acids. Trimming took 5 bases from V and 2 from J; bases not matched to a gene: 8. The CDR3 loop reads CASSKTGTSGPYEQYF. The CDR3 bases are TGTGCCAGCAGTAAAACCGGGACTAGCGGCCCCTACGAGCAGTACTTC.

The V and J genes are TRBV21-1 and TRBJ1-1; the table calls TRBD1, which could not be checked here. TRBV21-1 is a pseudogene segment. The CDR3 is 12 residues long. The DNA of the CDR3 is TGTGCCAGAGGGGCTGTGAACACTGAAGCTTTCTTT. Translated, it gives CARGAVNTEAFF.

This rearrangement joins TRBV5-1 to TRBJ2-3; 8 bases agree with TRBD2. Germline V lookup: CDR1 SGHRS, CDR2 YFSETQ. The CDR3 totals 15 residues. J was trimmed by 6 bases and V by 1 base; bases with no gene match: 7. This CDR3 reads CASSLTSGGGDTQYF. The CDR3 nucleotides are TGCGCCAGCAGCTTGACTAGCGGCGGAGGCGATACGCAGTATTTT.

This clonotype was seen a handful of times. The gene calls are TRBV20-1 and TRBJ2-1; D possibly matches TRBD1 or TRBD2 (5 bases each). V was trimmed by 1 base and J by 2 bases, leaving 18 bases between them. Germline CDR1 DFQATT, CDR2 SNEGSKA (reference sequence). This CDR3 spans 17 amino acids. CDR3 sequence reads: CSARGGIGGGAYNEQFF. CDR3 bases: TGCAGTGCTAGAGGGGGGATAGGCGGTGGGGCCTACAATGAGCAGTTCTTC.

The V gene is TRBV30, the J gene TRBJ1-2; D not certain. V shed 0 bases and J shed 8 bases, with 10 bases lying between them. This CDR3 is 12 amino acids long. CDR1 and CDR2 from the germline V gene are GTSNPN and SVGIG (reference sequence). The CDR3 nucleotides are TGTGCCTGGAGTGTCGCAGGCGGGGGCTACACCTTC. It translates to CAWSVAGGGYTF. Using reference TRBV30 and TRBJ1-2 for the parts outside the CDR3, the full variable domain is SQTIHQWPATLVQPVGSPLSLECTVEGTSNPNLYWYRQAAGRGLQLLFYSVGIGQISSEVPQNLSASRPQDRQFILSSKKLLLSDSGFYLCAWSVAGGGYTFGSGTRLTVV.

Only a few counts were recorded for this clonotype. The J gene is TRBJ2-1, the V gene TRBV5-6, with 12 bases lining up with TRBD2. V lost 5 bases to trimming and J lost 1 base; unmatched junction nucleotides: 16. CDR1 and CDR2 (germline): SGHDT, YYEEEE. CDR3 length equals 20 residues. The CDR3 DNA reads TGTGCCAGCAGTTTTCCGCCGGGACTAGCGGGCTTCGGATCCTACAATGAGCAGTTCTTC. This encodes CASSFPPGLAGFGSYNEQFF. Full variable domain (rest looked up from reference TRBV5-6 and TRBJ2-1): DAGVTQSPTHLIKTRGQQVTLRCSPKSGHDTVSWYQQALGQGPQFIFQYYEEEERQRGNFPDRFSGHQFPNYSSELNVNALLLGDSALYLCASSFPPGLAGFGSYNEQFFGPGTRLTVL.

This chain joins TRBV28 and TRBJ2-5; 10 nucleotides line up with TRBD1. Gene TRBJ2-7 matches the end of the DNA better, so the J call may be wrong. Germline CDR1 is MDHEN and CDR2 is SYDVKM. This CDR3 is built from 17 residues. The CDR3 sequence is CASSLTGGVPFEGEQYF. The CDR3 DNA sequence: TGTGCCAGCAGTCTGACAGGGGGCGTCCCATTTGAGGGCGAGCAGTACTTC.

This clonotype came up a few times. This rearrangement joins TRBV27 to TRBJ2-1, with D unresolved. In germline, CDR1 is MNHEY, CDR2 SMNVEV (reference sequence). V was pared by 4 bases and J by 2 bases, with 6 bases between. The CDR3 is 13 residues long. The CDR3: CASSWPPYNEQFF. CDR3 nucleotide sequence: TGTGCCAGCAGTTGGCCTCCCTACAATGAGCAGTTCTTC.

The J gene is TRBJ2-5, the V gene TRBV3-1, with D hard to call. The CDR3 totals 13 residues. Germline V CDR1 and CDR2: LGHDT, YNNKEL (reference sequence). Trimming pared 1 base from V and 0 bases from J, leaving 3 bases between. CDR3 in amino acids: CASSQGYQETQYF. The CDR3 nucleotides are TGTGCCAGCAGCCAAGGGTACCAAGAGACCCAGTACTTC.

This clonotype was seen only once. The rearrangement joins TRBV3-1 to TRBJ2-4, with D hard to call. The tail of the sequence fits TRBJ2-7 better, so the J call may be wrong. This CDR3 region has 12 residues. Germline V gene sequence: CDR1 LGHDT, CDR2 YNNKEL (reference sequence). CDR3 sequence: CASSQDAHEQYF. CDR3 bases: TGTGCCAGCAGCCAAGATGCGCACGAGCAGTACTTC.

This clonotype has just one count. This chain connects TRBV20-1 to TRBJ2-7; tentative D call: TRBD2 (5 bases). This CDR3 comprises 15 residues. With 2 bases removed from V and 2 bases from J, the gap between germline ends came to 16 bases. Germline lookup yields CDR1 DFQATT and CDR2 SNEGSKA (reference sequence). CDR3 bases: TGCAGTGCTAGATGTCGCGGGCAACACGCCTACGAGCAGTACTTC. Protein sequence: CSARCRGQHAYEQYF.

This clonotype was recorded at least ten times. V and J are TRBV7-2 and TRBJ2-4; D might be TRBD2 (5 bases). V lost 2 bases to trimming and J lost 3 bases, with 11 bases between them. Germline values: CDR1 SGHTA, CDR2 FQGNSA. The CDR3 length is 15 residues. CDR3 sequence (DNA): TGTGCCAGCAGCTTACCCCGACGGGACAAAAACATTCAGTACTTC. Protein: CASSLPRRDKNIQYF.

The V gene is TRBV12-3 or TRBV12-4, the J gene TRBJ2-1, with TRBD1 identical over 8 bases. CDR3 size: 14 residues. Unmatched junction bases numbered 6, after V lost 3 bases and J lost 8 bases. The CDR3 protein is CASSFYFRGHEQFF. The CDR3 coding sequence is TGTGCCAGCAGTTTTTATTTCAGGGGGCATGAGCAGTTCTTC.

CDR3: CSATRQGMEKLFF. CDR3 DNA: TGCAGTGCTACTCGACAGGGTATGGAAAAACTGTTTTTT. This chain joins TRBV20-1 and TRBJ1-4, with 7 nucleotides matching TRBD1. The germline V gene encodes CDR1 DFQATT and CDR2 SNEGSKA (reference sequence). The length of the CDR3 is 13 residues. V shed 4 bases and J 8 bases; nucleotides not matched to a gene: 7.

This clonotype came up a few times. The chain combines TRBV3-1 with TRBJ2-1; 7 bases map to TRBD2. The ends lost 2 bases at V and 4 bases at J; junction bases unmatched: 2. The CDR3 has 14 amino acids. Germline V gene data show CDR1 as LGHDT and CDR2 as YNNKEL (reference sequence). CDR3 in amino acids: CASSQSGAYNEQFF. CDR3 bases: TGTGCCAGCAGCCAAAGCGGGGCGTACAATGAGCAGTTCTTC.

This chain joins TRBV6-5 and TRBJ1-2; possible D gene TRBD1, 5 bases. The CDR3 consists of 16 residues. Between the trimmed V and J ends, which lost 0 bases and 5 bases, there was a span of 16 bases. CDR1 is MNHEY and CDR2 is SVGAGI in the germline V gene. In DNA, the CDR3 is TGTGCCAGCAGTTACTCCCGTCTTCGCAGGGATTATGGCTACACCTTC. Protein product: CASSYSRLRRDYGYTF.

This clonotype was picked up a small number of times. The chain is built from TRBV11-3 and TRBJ1-4; D uncertain. Trimming took off 3 bases at V and 7 bases at J, with 3 bases between the two ends. The CDR3 totals 11 residues. The germline V gene has CDR1 SGHNT and CDR2 YENEEA. The CDR3 DNA is TGTGCCAGCAGCTTTAGTGAAAAACTGTTTTTT. Amino acids: CASSFSEKLFF.

This clonotype appeared a few times. This chain's CDR3 is CASSPRTLDSQETQYF. In DNA form, the CDR3 reads TGTGCCAGCTCACCCCGAACTTTGGACAGCCAAGAGACCCAGTACTTC. The chain joins TRBV18 to TRBJ2-5; weak D call: TRBD1 (6 bases). Germline values: CDR1 KGHSH, CDR2 LQKENI. Trimming took 3 bases from V and 1 from J, leaving 15 bases between them. The CDR3 contains 16 residues.

The chain carries TRBV7-2 and TRBJ2-7; D is possibly TRBD1 or TRBD2 (5 bases each). The germline CDR1 and CDR2 sequences are SGHTA and FQGNSA. The CDR3 is 14 amino acids. Trimming left V 8 bases short and J 2 bases short, with 16 bases between. The CDR3 spells CASRTWDPPYEQYF. Written as DNA, the CDR3 is TGTGCCAGCCGGACATGGGACCCCCCCTACGAGCAGTACTTC.

V usage is TRBV7-2 and J usage is TRBJ1-2; no definite D call. Trimming cost V 5 bases and J 8 bases, with 15 bases left between them. The CDR3 contains 13 residues. The germline gives CDR1 SGHTA, CDR2 FQGNSA. The CDR3 spells CASSREGGGGYTF. CDR3 coding DNA: TGTGCCAGCAGCCGAGAGGGAGGAGGGGGCTACACCTTC. The full variable domain, in which reference TRBV7-2 and TRBJ1-2 provide the parts outside the CDR3, is GAGVSQSPSNKVTEKGKDVELRCDPISGHTALYWYRQSLGQGLEFLIYFQGNSAPDKSGLPSDRFSAERTGGSVSTLTIQRTQQEDSAVYLCASSREGGGGYTFGSGTRLTVV.

This clonotype has a handful of counts. The rearrangement joins TRBV5-1 to TRBJ1-6; no clear D gene. Germline V lookup: CDR1 SGHRS, CDR2 YFSETQ. Trimming removed 4 bases at V and 7 bases at J, with 21 bases between. This CDR3 has 17 amino acids. Here the CDR3 DNA reads TGCGCCAGCAGCACGATCCTGGGCGGCGGTTACAATTCACCCCTCCACTTT. Protein: CASSTILGGGYNSPLHF.

This clonotype was seen more than once but under ten times. The chain is built from TRBV7-6 and TRBJ2-7; D gene uncertain. The CDR3 is 12 amino acids. V was shortened by 5 bases and J by 3 bases, with 8 bases between the two germline ends. The germline V gene encodes CDR1 SGHVS and CDR2 FNYEAQ. The CDR3 region has the DNA TGTGCCAGCAGCGACGACATCTACGAGCAGTACTTC. Translation: CASSDDIYEQYF.

The V and J genes are TRBV12-3 or TRBV12-4 and TRBJ2-1; D may be TRBD1 (5 bases). The CDR3 spans 12 residues. V gave up 5 bases and J gave up 8 bases, with 10 bases separating them. The DNA of the CDR3 is TGTGCCAGCAGTGTGCTGACAGATGAGCAGTTCTTC. Translating gives CASSVLTDEQFF.